This TCR beta chain is from a study of T-cell memory formation after mild COVID-19. The study's findings and limits: Unconfirmed was the SARS-CoV-2 specificity of second-wave clones that peaked on day 37. Clones contracting across day 15 to 85 had a balanced CD4/CD8 profile; later expanding clones leaned CD4+. Pre-infection memory harbored some responding clones, suggesting cross-reactive memory joined.

The CDR3 covers 12 residues. V gave up 2 bases and J gave up 11 bases, with 10 bases separating them. Researchers used 5'RACE with constant-segment primers to make TCR alpha and TCR beta cDNA libraries that carry sample barcodes and UMIs. A single record per CDR3 protein comes from TCRdb applying MiXCR to the 5' RACE reads. The sample has roughly 29,000 distinct CDR3 sequences; around 12% are singletons. This clonotype was counted at least ten times. As yet, its antigen is unknown. The clonotype was recovered from an adult woman who had mild COVID-19 (a few samples of this study predate the infection). Cell type and time point are not known. V is TRBV12-3 or TRBV12-4 and J is TRBJ1-5; D is uncertain. The specimen was PBMCs or a T cell subset sorted from them (not recorded which). The DNA for the CDR3 is TGTGCCAGCAGTTTAACGGCTGCGACCCAGCATTTT. Translation gives CASSLTAATQHF.